Listed here is a single TCR beta chain. PCR was performed a second time for about 6 to 12 cycles using a sample-barcoded 5' primer and a J-beta primer mix. TCRdb ran MiXCR on the 5' RACE reads and lists one entry per CDR3 protein. The data contain 710,000 or so distinct CDR3 sequences, approximately 21% of them seen just once; the ten biggest clones take up roughly a fifth. This sample is drawn from a study of blood T cells in healthy people across ages. The CDR3 is 15 amino acids. V shed 5 bases and J 4 bases; nucleotides not matched to a gene: 10. Per the germline V gene, CDR1 is SEHNR and CDR2 is FQNEAQ (reference sequence).

Sequenced: blood. The sequence derives from a man between 65 and 80 years old in good health. The chain has TRBV7-9 and TRBJ2-7, with TRBD2 matching 8 bases. CDR3 nucleotide sequence: TGTGCCAGCAGCCTACCGGGGGGGAGTAGGTACGAGCAGTACTTC. It is translated as CASSLPGGSRYEQYF.